This T cell receptor (beta chain) was captured in a study of blood T cell repertoires in COVID-19. Study context: Acute-phase and convalescent COVID-19 samples originated in the United States, Italy and Spain. Sources were T cells, B-cell-depleted T cells, or PBMCs; the material itself was cDNA or gDNA.

Those enrolled in Seattle joined during active infection and were followed longitudinally afterward. With 3 bases clipped from V and 6 bases from J, the junction kept 1 base outside the gene matches. The CDR3 consists of 13 residues. From germline, CDR1 is SGHTA and CDR2 FQGTGA. Per the study methods: Amplifying reference gene primers gave estimates of nucleated cell counts. Produced via immunoSEQ multiplex PCR; TCRdb's table is partial and in-frame only. That table is the source of V, J and clone size, and D and trimming were worked out from the DNA. The sample gives approximately 500,000 clones, roughly nine tenths of which show up once; under 8.5% is in the top ten.

The specimen sequenced was peripheral blood. V and J are TRBV7-3 and TRBJ2-4; 8 nucleotides agree with TRBD1. This clonotype originated in a woman aged 45-59 years with COVID-19, enrolled during active disease. The DNA of the CDR3 is TGTGCCAGCAGCTTCGGACAGGGAAACATTCAGTACTTC. This gives the protein CASSFGQGNIQYF.